A single sample gave rise to the 25 T cell receptor beta chains below, sequenced in a study of identical twins. TCRdb called the 5' RACE reads again in MiXCR, with one record for every CDR3 protein. The table includes some 900,000 distinct CDR3 sequences, 9% to 15% detected once. The sample was also linked to a second study, of yellow fever vaccine responses in identical twins.

Sequenced: PBMCs. These TCRs come from a woman aged 18-29 years in good health.

The table lists this clonotype with a few counts. The gene calls are TRBV7-6 and TRBJ1-2; D is ambiguous. CDR1 and CDR2 from the germline V gene are SGHVS and FNYEAQ. The CDR3 has 14 amino acids. Between the trimmed V and J ends, which lost 8 bases and 5 bases, there was a span of 18 bases. The CDR3: CASGVSGEGYGYTF. The CDR3 DNA sequence: TGTGCCAGCGGGGTTTCCGGGGAAGGGTATGGCTACACCTTC.

This clonotype was observed many times. The chain has TRBV7-8 and TRBJ2-3; 8 nucleotides match TRBD1. CDR1 SGHVS and CDR2 FQNEAQ come from the germline V gene. CDR3 length equals 15 residues. Unmatched junction bases numbered 7, after V lost 5 bases and J lost 3 bases. CDR3 protein: CASSHRDRRTDTQYF. The CDR3, as DNA: TGTGCCAGCAGCCACCGGGACAGGAGGACAGATACGCAGTATTTT.

The chain has TRBV4-1 and TRBJ1-4; tentatively, D is TRBD1 (6 bases). Germline V CDR1 and CDR2: MGHRA, YSYEKL. The CDR3 has 17 amino acids. The ends were cut back, 0 bases at V and 0 bases at J, with 11 bases in the middle. CDR3 in amino acids: CASSQEGRGATNEKLFF. The DNA for the CDR3 is TGCGCCAGCAGCCAAGAAGGAAGGGGGGCAACTAATGAAAAACTGTTTTTT.

The sample holds many counts of this clonotype. V is TRBV9 and J is TRBJ2-2, with unresolved D. The V gene's germline CDR1 is SGDLS and CDR2 YYNGEE. The CDR3 spans 14 residues. The V gene lost 4 bases and the J gene lost 4 bases, with 11 bases spanning the gap. The CDR3 region is CASSYTSPTGELFF. The CDR3 DNA is TGTGCCAGCAGCTACACAAGTCCCACCGGGGAGCTGTTTTTT.

CDR3: CASSAGGTSSGETQYF. CDR3 nucleotide sequence: TGCGCCAGCAGCGCCGGTGGGACTTCCAGTGGCGAGACCCAGTACTTC. The chain links TRBV5-1 to TRBJ2-5; the D gene is possibly TRBD2 (6 bases). This CDR3 is 16 amino acids long. Germline V gene lookup returns CDR1 SGHRS and CDR2 YFSETQ. V was clipped by 4 bases and J by 5 bases, with 21 bases between them.

This clonotype was observed a few times. V usage is TRBV9 and J usage is TRBJ2-4; D ambiguous. V was pared by 0 bases and J by 8 bases, with 18 bases between. The length of the CDR3 is 16 residues. From germline, CDR1 is SGDLS and CDR2 YYNGEE. The CDR3 loop is CASSVESTLGRDIQYF. The DNA for the CDR3 is TGTGCCAGCAGCGTAGAGAGCACCCTAGGTAGGGACATTCAGTACTTC. The complete variable domain, with remaining parts taken from reference TRBV9 and TRBJ2-4, reads DSGVTQTPKHLITATGQRVTLRCSPRSGDLSVYWYQQSLDQGLQFLIQYYNGEERAKGNILERFSAQQFPDLHSELNLSSLELGDSALYFCASSVESTLGRDIQYFGAGTRLSVL.

This rearrangement joins TRBV19 to TRBJ2-1, with D possibly matching TRBD2 (5 bases). This CDR3 region has 15 residues. Trimming took off 2 bases at V and 0 bases at J, with 8 bases between the two ends. The germline gives CDR1 LNHDA, CDR2 SQIVND (reference sequence). The CDR3 bases are TGTGCCAGTAGTATATTCCTAGCCTCCTACAATGAGCAGTTCTTC. Amino acids: CASSIFLASYNEQFF.

This clonotype was observed a handful of times. The rearrangement uses TRBV29-1 and TRBJ2-7; perhaps TRBD1 as D (6 bases). The CDR3 has 13 residues. Trimming took 3 bases from V and 2 from J, leaving 11 bases between them. Germline assignment: CDR1 SQVTM and CDR2 ANQGSEA. The DNA for the CDR3 is TGCAGCGTTGACCAGAGGGGGACCTACGAGCAGTACTTC. Protein sequence: CSVDQRGTYEQYF.

The rearrangement uses TRBV20-1 and TRBJ2-2; TRBD1 matches 7 bases. V shed 5 bases and J 1 base; nucleotides not matched to a gene: 7. There are 15 residues in the CDR3. The V gene's germline CDR1 is DFQATT and CDR2 SNEGSKA (reference sequence). In nucleotides, the CDR3 is TGCAGTGCTGAAGTACGGGACAGGAACACCGGGGAGCTGTTTTTT. Its protein product is CSAEVRDRNTGELFF.

The V call is TRBV12-3 or TRBV12-4, the J call TRBJ1-2, with TRBD1 matching over 7 bases. Losses at the gene ends were 3 bases for V and 5 bases for J; bases not matched to a gene: 6. The CDR3 extends over 14 amino acids. The CDR3 DNA follows: TGTGCCAGCAGTTTCGGGGACAGATTTTATGGCTACACCTTC. It translates to CASSFGDRFYGYTF.

The rearrangement uses TRBV2 and TRBJ2-2, with 8 bases matching TRBD1. CDR3 size: 14 residues. Germline CDR1 SNHLY, CDR2 FYNNEI. With V trimmed by 6 bases and J by 5 bases, 5 bases remained unmatched. CDR3 loop: CASSDWTGTGELFF. In DNA form, the CDR3 reads TGTGCCAGCAGCGATTGGACAGGGACCGGGGAGCTGTTTTTT.

This clonotype was detected a few times. This rearrangement joins TRBV5-1 to TRBJ2-7, with TRBD2 matching over 11 bases. V shed 4 bases and J 4 bases; nucleotides not matched to a gene: 7. The CDR3 sequence is 15 residues long. From germline, CDR1 is SGHRS and CDR2 YFSETQ. The CDR3 region is CASSPGLAGGYEQYV. The DNA of the CDR3 is TGCGCCAGCAGCCCCGGCCTAGCGGGGGGTTACGAGCAGTACGTC.

This chain connects TRBV2 to TRBJ2-2; 9 bases line up with TRBD1. V was clipped by 6 bases and J by 4 bases; unmatched bases: 12. CDR1 and CDR2 (germline): SNHLY, FYNNEI. The CDR3 totals 17 residues. CDR3 coding DNA: TGTGCCAGCAGAGACCTTGAGGGACAGGGATTCACCGGGGAGCTGTTTTTT. This encodes CASRDLEGQGFTGELFF. The whole variable domain, filled in from reference TRBV2 and TRBJ2-2, reads EPEVTQTPSHQVTQMGQEVILRCVPISNHLYFYWYRQILGQKVEFLVSFYNNEISEKSEIFDDQFSVERPDGSNFTLKIRSTKLEDSAMYFCASRDLEGQGFTGELFFGEGSRLTVL.

V usage is TRBV4-1 and J usage is TRBJ2-2, with 8 positions matching TRBD1. This CDR3 is 15 amino acids long. Trimming at V came to 5 bases and at J to 4 bases, leaving 6 bases not matched to a gene. The germline gives CDR1 MGHRA, CDR2 YSYEKL. CDR3 nucleotide sequence: TGCGCCAGCAGCGACCGGGACAGGTTCACCGGGGAGCTGTTTTTT. This codes for CASSDRDRFTGELFF.

The chain uses TRBV6-5 and TRBJ1-4, with TRBD1 as a possible D gene (5 bases). CDR1 MNHEY and CDR2 SVGAGI come from the germline V gene. The CDR3 length is 15 residues. Trimming pared 1 base from V and 7 bases from J, leaving 13 bases between. Here the CDR3 DNA reads TGTGCCAGCAGTTACTTGCAGGGTGATGGTGAAAAACTGTTTTTT. This codes for CASSYLQGDGEKLFF.

This clonotype came up a few times. This chain connects TRBV7-2 to TRBJ1-1; weak D call: TRBD1 (6 bases). Germline V gene data show CDR1 as SGHTA and CDR2 as FQGNSA. The CDR3 loop spans 13 amino acids. V lost 2 bases and J 4 bases, leaving 8 bases between the germline ends. CDR3 sequence (DNA): TGTGCCAGCAGCTTAAGGGGGGTCACTGAAGCTTTCTTT. It translates to CASSLRGVTEAFF.

Comment on this clonotype: This clone may be a read error of a much larger clone one base away. The chain uses TRBV28 and TRBJ2-7; 9 bases match TRBD1. The trim removed 1 base at V and 5 bases at J, leaving 6 bases unmatched. Germline values: CDR1 MDHEN, CDR2 SYDVKM. The CDR3 is made up of 15 amino acids. The CDR3 nucleotides read TGTGCCAGCAGTTTATCCGGGACAGGGTCCCACGAGCAGTACGTC. This sequence encodes CASSLSGTGSHEQYV.

The chain combines TRBV28 with TRBJ2-3, with D possibly being TRBD2 (6 bases). The CDR3 totals 15 residues. Trimming took off 5 bases at V and 2 bases at J, with 14 bases between the two ends. Germline-derived CDR1 and CDR2 are MDHEN and SYDVKM. The CDR3 spells CASSRDFSVTDTQYF. The DNA for the CDR3 is TGTGCCAGCAGTCGGGACTTCTCCGTCACAGATACGCAGTATTTT.

This clonotype was counted between two and nine times. The chain has TRBV11-2 and TRBJ1-1, with a weak D call TRBD1 (6 bases). V dropped 0 bases and J dropped 7 bases, with 9 bases sitting between them. The CDR3 loop spans 13 amino acids. CDR1 and CDR2 (germline): SGHAT, FQNNGV. CDR3 protein: CASSLDRGREAFF. In nucleotides, the CDR3 is TGTGCCAGCAGCTTAGACAGGGGCCGTGAAGCTTTCTTT. The full variable domain, rest sourced from reference TRBV11-2 and TRBJ1-1, is EAGVAQSPRYKIIEKRQSVAFWCNPISGHATLYWYQQILGQGPKLLIQFQNNGVVDDSQLPKDRFSAERLKGVDSTLKIQPAKLEDSAVYLCASSLDRGREAFFGQGTRLTVV.

This clonotype was detected a few times. The chain has TRBV2 and TRBJ2-2, with 8 positions matching TRBD1. With V trimmed by 8 bases and J by 5 bases, 13 bases remained unmatched. The CDR3 length is 16 residues. Germline CDR1 and CDR2: SNHLY and FYNNEI. DNA of the CDR3: TGTGCCAGCCGGGGAGACCAGGGGGCGGTTACCGGGGAGCTGTTTTTT. It codes for CASRGDQGAVTGELFF.

CDR3 loop: CASKVFGSGLMNTQYF. The CDR3 nucleotides are TGTGCCAGTAAGGTTTTCGGGAGTGGGCTAATGAATACGCAGTATTTT. This chain links TRBV2 with TRBJ2-3; tentatively, D is TRBD2 (6 bases). V was shortened by 9 bases and J by 7 bases, with 26 bases between the two germline ends. Germline V gives CDR1 SNHLY, CDR2 FYNNEI. The CDR3 runs to 16 residues.

This chain joins TRBV5-1 and TRBJ2-7; unclear D gene. This CDR3 contains 16 residues. V gave up 4 bases and J gave up 1 base, with 18 bases separating them. CDR1 and CDR2 (germline): SGHRS, YFSETQ. CDR3 region: CASSASRAGKSYEQYF. The CDR3 DNA reads TGCGCCAGCAGCGCGAGTAGGGCAGGCAAATCCTACGAGCAGTACTTC.

This clonotype has only a few counts. V and J are TRBV12-3 or TRBV12-4 and TRBJ2-5; 7 nucleotides agree with TRBD1. This CDR3 contains 15 residues. V shed 5 bases and J 5 bases; nucleotides not matched to a gene: 11. The CDR3 sequence: CASSTTLTGWETQYF. The CDR3 DNA is TGTGCCAGCAGTACGACCCTGACAGGGTGGGAGACCCAGTACTTC.

This clonotype was counted a few times. The V gene is TRBV12-3 or TRBV12-4, the J gene TRBJ2-7; either TRBD1 or TRBD2 may supply D (5 bases each). This CDR3 contains 15 residues. Trimming removed 2 bases at V and 2 bases at J, with 13 bases between. CDR3 in DNA: TGTGCCAGCAGTTTAACCGGGACGGCGGCCTACGAGCAGTACTTC. Its protein is CASSLTGTAAYEQYF.

J is TRBJ2-5 and V is TRBV20-1, with unresolved D. This CDR3 is built from 15 residues. CDR1 and CDR2 from the germline V gene are DFQATT and SNEGSKA (reference sequence). Trimming pared 2 bases from V and 2 bases from J, leaving 15 bases between. The CDR3 DNA follows: TGCAGTGCTAGATCGGTTCTGGCACGACAAGAGACCCAGTACTTC. Translated: CSARSVLARQETQYF.